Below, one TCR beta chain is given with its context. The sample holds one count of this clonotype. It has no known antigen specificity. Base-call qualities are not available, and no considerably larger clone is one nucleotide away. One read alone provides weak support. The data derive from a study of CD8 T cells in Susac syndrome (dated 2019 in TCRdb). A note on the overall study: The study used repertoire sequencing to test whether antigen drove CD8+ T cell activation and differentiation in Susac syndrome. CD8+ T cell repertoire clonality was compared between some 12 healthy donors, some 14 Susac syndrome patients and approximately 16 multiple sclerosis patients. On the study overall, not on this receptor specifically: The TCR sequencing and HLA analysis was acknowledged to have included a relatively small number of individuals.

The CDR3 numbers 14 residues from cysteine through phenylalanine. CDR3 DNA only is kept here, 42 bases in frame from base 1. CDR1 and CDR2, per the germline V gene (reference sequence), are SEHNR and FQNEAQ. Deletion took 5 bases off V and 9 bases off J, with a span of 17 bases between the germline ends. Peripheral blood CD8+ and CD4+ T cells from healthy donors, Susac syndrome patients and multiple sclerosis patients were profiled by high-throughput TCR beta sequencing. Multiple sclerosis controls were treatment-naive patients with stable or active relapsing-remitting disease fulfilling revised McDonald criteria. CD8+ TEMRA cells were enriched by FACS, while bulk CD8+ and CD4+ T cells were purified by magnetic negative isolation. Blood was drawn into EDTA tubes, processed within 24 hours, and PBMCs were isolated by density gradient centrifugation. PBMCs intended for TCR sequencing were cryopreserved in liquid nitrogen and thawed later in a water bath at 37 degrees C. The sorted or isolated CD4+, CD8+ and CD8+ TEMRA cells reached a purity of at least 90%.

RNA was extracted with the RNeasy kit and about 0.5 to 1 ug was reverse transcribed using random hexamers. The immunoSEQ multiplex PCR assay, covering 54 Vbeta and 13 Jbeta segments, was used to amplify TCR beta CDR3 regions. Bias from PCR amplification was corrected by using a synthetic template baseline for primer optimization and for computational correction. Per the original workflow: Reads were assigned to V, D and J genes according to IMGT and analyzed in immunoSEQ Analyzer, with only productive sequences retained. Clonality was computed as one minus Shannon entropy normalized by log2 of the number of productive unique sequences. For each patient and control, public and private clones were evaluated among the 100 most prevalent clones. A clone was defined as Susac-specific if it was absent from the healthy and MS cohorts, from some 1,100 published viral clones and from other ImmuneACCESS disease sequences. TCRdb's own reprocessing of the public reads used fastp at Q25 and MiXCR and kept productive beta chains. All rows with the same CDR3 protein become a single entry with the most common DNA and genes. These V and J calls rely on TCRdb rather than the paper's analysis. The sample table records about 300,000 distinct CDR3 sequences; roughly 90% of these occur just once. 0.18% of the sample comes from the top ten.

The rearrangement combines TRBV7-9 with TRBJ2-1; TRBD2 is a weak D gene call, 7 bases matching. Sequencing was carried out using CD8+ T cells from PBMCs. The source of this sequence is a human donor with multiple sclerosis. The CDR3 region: CASSSGRGAGEQFF. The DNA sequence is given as TGTGCCAGCAGCAGCGGCCGGGGGGCAGGTGAGCAGTTCTTC.